The clone carrying this T cell receptor (beta chain) occurred a few times. These data originate in a study of CD8+ T cells in alopecia areata. Germline V gene lookup returns CDR1 SQVTM and CDR2 ANQGSEA. The CDR3 runs to 16 residues. V gave up 7 bases and J gave up 2 bases, with 24 bases separating them. As the sequencing template, cDNA was produced by extracting RNA and reverse transcribing it. TCRdb's table, derived via immunoSEQ multiplex PCR, lists solely in-frame clones and lacks some. The sample holds fewer than 150,000 clones, around two fifths seen once. What was sequenced was CD4+ T cells sorted from blood. The chain is built from TRBV29-1 and TRBJ2-7, with a tentative D call TRBD2 (6 bases). The sequence derives from a human donor with alopecia areata. CDR3 coding DNA: TGCAGCGCCCTAGGGGTCACCGGGACTGGGACCTACGAGCAGTACTTC. It codes for CSALGVTGTGTYEQYF.